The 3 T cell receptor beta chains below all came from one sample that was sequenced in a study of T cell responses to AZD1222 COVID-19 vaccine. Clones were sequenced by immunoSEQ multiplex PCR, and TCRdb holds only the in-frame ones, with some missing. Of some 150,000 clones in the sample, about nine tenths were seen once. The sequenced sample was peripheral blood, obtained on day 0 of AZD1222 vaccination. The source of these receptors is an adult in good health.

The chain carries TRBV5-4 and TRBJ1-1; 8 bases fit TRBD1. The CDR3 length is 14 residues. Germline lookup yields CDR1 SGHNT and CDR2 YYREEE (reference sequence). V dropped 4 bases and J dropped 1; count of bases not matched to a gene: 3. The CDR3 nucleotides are TGTGCCAGCAGCGGGGGGACAGGGAACACTGAAGCTTTCTTT. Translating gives CASSGGTGNTEAFF.

The CDR3 here is CAISDGGGPMADGYTF. DNA of the CDR3: TGTGCCATCAGTGATGGAGGGGGGCCGATGGCGGATGGCTACACCTTC. The chain combines TRBV10-3 with TRBJ1-2, with a weak D call TRBD1 (6 bases). CDR3 length: 16 residues. CDR1 and CDR2 from the germline V gene are ENHRY and SYGVKD. The V and J ends lost 3 bases and 6 bases respectively, with 20 bases between them.

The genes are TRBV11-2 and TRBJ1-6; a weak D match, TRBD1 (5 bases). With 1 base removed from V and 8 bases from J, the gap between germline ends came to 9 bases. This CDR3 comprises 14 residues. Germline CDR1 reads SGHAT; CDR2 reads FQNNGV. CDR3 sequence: CASSLVGAYSPLHF. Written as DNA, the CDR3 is TGTGCCAGCAGCTTAGTAGGGGCGTATTCACCCCTCCACTTT.